The 20 T cell receptor beta chains below were found in one sample sequenced in a study of T cell responses to AZD1222 COVID-19 vaccine. Sequencing used immunoSEQ multiplex PCR; TCRdb keeps in-frame clones, though not all of them. Of approximately 100,000 clones listed, 70% to 90% are singletons. The specimen was peripheral blood, collected on day 0 of AZD1222 vaccination. These TCRs come from an adult in good health.

The gene calls are TRBV19 and TRBJ1-5; the D gene is possibly TRBD1 (6 bases). Germline V CDR1 and CDR2: LNHDA, SQIVND (reference sequence). V was pared by 3 bases and J by 2 bases, with 8 bases between. CDR3 size: 14 residues. The CDR3 bases are TGTGCCAGTAGTATGGGGGCTGGCAATCAGCCCCAGCATTTT. Protein sequence: CASSMGAGNQPQHF. Supplemented by reference TRBV19 and TRBJ1-5, the full variable domain reads DGGITQSPKYLFRKEGQNVTLSCEQNLNHDAMYWYRQDPGQGLRLIYYSQIVNDFQKGDIAEGYSVSREKKESFPLTVTSAQKNPTAFYLCASSMGAGNQPQHFGDGTRLSIL.

The rearrangement joins TRBV6-6 to TRBJ2-1; 8 bases align to TRBD1. The CDR3 loop spans 12 amino acids. V shed 6 bases and J 9 bases; nucleotides not matched to a gene: 4. CDR1 is MNHNY and CDR2 is SVGAGI in the germline V gene (reference sequence). The CDR3 reads CASRTTGGEQFF. In nucleotides, the CDR3 is TGTGCCAGCAGAACCACAGGGGGTGAGCAGTTCTTC.

The rearrangement uses TRBV5-6 and TRBJ1-6; D gene uncertain. Germline V CDR1 and CDR2: SGHDT, YYEEEE. The V end was cut by 4 bases, the J end by 0 bases, with 11 bases between. The CDR3 is made up of 16 amino acids. The CDR3: CASSTTSSSYNSPLHF. In nucleotides, the CDR3 is TGTGCCAGCAGCACGACCTCGAGCTCCTATAATTCACCCCTCCACTTT.

As concerns this clone: One end of the junction varies from germline; a read error may be responsible. The rearrangement uses TRBV7-7 and TRBJ2-5; 12 nucleotides match TRBD2. The CDR3 loop spans 15 amino acids. Germline-derived CDR1 and CDR2 are SSHAT and FNYEAQ (reference sequence). CDR3: CASSPSGGGRETQYF. In DNA form, the CDR3 reads TGTGCTAGCAGCCCTAGCGGGGGGGGCCGAGAGACCCAGTACTTC.

The chain uses TRBV5-1 and TRBJ2-1; the D gene is possibly TRBD2 (7 bases). The CDR3 sequence is 18 residues long. Germline V gene data show CDR1 as SGHRS and CDR2 as YFSETQ. Trimming removed 0 bases from V and 7 bases from J, with 23 bases in between. The CDR3 nucleotides read TGCGCCAGCAGCTTGGCATTAATATTAGTGGGGGGGCCTAATGAGCAGTTCTTC. Its translation: CASSLALILVGGPNEQFF.

The chain uses TRBV6-5 and TRBJ1-1; TRBD1 is a possible D gene (6 bases). Germline-derived CDR1 and CDR2 are MNHEY and SVGAGI. Trimming took 2 bases from V and 5 from J, leaving 12 bases between them. This CDR3 is 14 amino acids long. The CDR3 is CASSYRGIETEAFF. CDR3 nucleotides: TGTGCCAGCAGTTACAGGGGGATAGAGACTGAAGCTTTCTTT.

The chain couples TRBV7-9 to TRBJ2-1; D remains unclear. The germline V and J ends were trimmed by 4 bases and 8 bases, with 12 bases remaining between them. CDR3 length equals 13 residues. Looked up from germline, CDR1 is SEHNR and CDR2 is FQNEAQ (reference sequence). The CDR3, as DNA: TGTGCCAGCAGCTCCTACCGACAAGATGAGCAGTTCTTC. It encodes CASSSYRQDEQFF.

V is TRBV4-1 and J is TRBJ1-2; no definite D call. The ends were cut back, 4 bases at V and 2 bases at J, with 14 bases in the middle. The CDR3 runs to 15 residues. CDR1 and CDR2 (germline): MGHRA, YSYEKL. This CDR3 reads CASSLFWDLNYGYTF. DNA of the CDR3: TGCGCCAGCAGCCTATTCTGGGATTTAAACTATGGCTACACCTTC.

The chain carries TRBV7-9 and TRBJ1-2; D gene unclear. V was shortened by 1 base and J by 6 bases, with 15 bases between the two germline ends. This CDR3 is 15 amino acids long. CDR1 is SEHNR, CDR2 FQNEAQ, per germline (reference sequence). Written as DNA, the CDR3 is TGTGCCAGCAGCTTAGGTCGGGTTGGGATGGATGGCTACACCTTC. Translated, it gives CASSLGRVGMDGYTF.

The chain employs TRBV3-1 (or the pseudogene TRBV3-2) and TRBJ2-5; D could derive from TRBD1 or TRBD2 (6 bases each). CDR3 length: 17 amino acids. V was shortened by 1 base and J by 7 bases, with 22 bases between the two germline ends. Germline V gives CDR1 LGHDT, CDR2 YNNKEL (reference sequence). This CDR3 reads CASSQGSSGGPRGTQYF. In nucleotides, the CDR3 is TGTGCCAGCAGCCAAGGCAGTAGTGGGGGGCCGCGTGGGACCCAGTACTTC.

The chain recombines TRBV12-3 or TRBV12-4 with TRBJ1-2; D is perhaps TRBD1 (6 bases). CDR3 size: 9 residues. Trimming cost V 6 bases and J 14 bases, with 10 bases left between them. CDR3 amino acids: CASRLGGTF. CDR3 in DNA: TGTGCCAGCAGGCTAGGGGGGACCTTC.

In this sample, this clone turned up a few times. The CDR3 bases are TGTGCCACCAGCAGAGTTGGTGGGAACACTGAAGCTTTCTTT. Translation gives CATSRVGGNTEAFF. V and J are TRBV15 and TRBJ1-1, with D hard to call. Per germline, CDR1 LNHNV and CDR2 YYDKDF (reference sequence). The CDR3 spans 14 residues. The germline V and J ends were trimmed by 1 base and 1 base, with 7 bases remaining between them.

V gene TRBV6-5 combines with J gene TRBJ1-1; D possibly corresponds to TRBD1 (5 bases). The ends were cut back, 2 bases at V and 5 bases at J, with 15 bases in the middle. The CDR3 has 15 amino acids. Germline-derived CDR1 and CDR2 are MNHEY and SVGAGI. CDR3 region: CASSYGGPWRTEAFF. The CDR3 DNA reads as TGTGCCAGCAGTTACGGGGGTCCGTGGAGAACTGAAGCTTTCTTT.

This chain links TRBV14 with TRBJ2-5; D remains ambiguous. Germline lookup yields CDR1 SGHDN and CDR2 FVKESK. The CDR3 covers 15 residues. Trimming removed 0 bases from V and 0 bases from J, with 8 bases in between. CDR3 sequence: CASSQDATDQETQYF. CDR3 bases: TGTGCCAGCAGCCAAGATGCAACAGACCAAGAGACCCAGTACTTC.

This clone was seen just once. This rearrangement joins TRBV6-2 or TRBV6-3 to TRBJ2-2; D gene ambiguous. The CDR3 extends over 15 amino acids. Deletions cut 0 bases from V and 7 bases from J, with 12 bases between. The germline V gene encodes CDR1 MNHEY and CDR2 SVGEGT. The chain's CDR3 is CASSYSFGAGGELFF. The CDR3 nucleotides are TGTGCCAGCAGTTACTCTTTTGGCGCCGGCGGGGAGCTGTTTTTT.

Here the CDR3 reads CASSPGQSPAYEQYF. CDR3 sequence (DNA): TGCGCCAGCAGCCCCGGACAGTCACCCGCCTACGAGCAGTACTTC. The rearrangement uses TRBV5-1 and TRBJ2-7; perhaps TRBD1 as D (6 bases). V lost 4 bases to trimming and J lost 2 bases, with 16 bases between them. The CDR3 loop spans 15 amino acids. The V gene's germline CDR1 is SGHRS and CDR2 YFSETQ.

The chain is built from TRBV4-1 and TRBJ1-1; TRBD1 matches 8 bases. J was trimmed by 3 bases and V by 4 bases; bases with no gene match: 4. The CDR3 is 14 amino acids. Germline lookup yields CDR1 MGHRA and CDR2 YSYEKL. The DNA for the CDR3 is TGCGCCAGCAGCCGGGGACAGGAACACACTGAAGCTTTCTTT. Its protein is CASSRGQEHTEAFF.

The chain carries TRBV15 and TRBJ2-1; D might be TRBD1 or TRBD2, each matching 7 bases. Germline assignment: CDR1 LNHNV and CDR2 YYDKDF (reference sequence). The germline V and J ends were trimmed by 4 bases and 2 bases, with 30 bases remaining between them. This CDR3 has 21 amino acids. This CDR3 is CATSTLARGRVVGGPYNEQFF. The CDR3 DNA sequence: TGTGCCACCAGCACCCTCGCAAGGGGGCGCGTAGTGGGGGGGCCCTACAATGAGCAGTTCTTC.

This chain connects TRBV13 to TRBJ1-4, with D hard to call. V was pared by 5 bases and J by 0 bases, with 7 bases between. The CDR3 has 14 amino acids. Germline lookup yields CDR1 PRHDT and CDR2 FYEKMQ (reference sequence). The CDR3, as DNA: TGTGCCAGCAGCCATTTTGCAACTAATGAAAAACTGTTTTTT. The encoded protein is CASSHFATNEKLFF.

The genes are TRBV2 and TRBJ1-2; D is unclear. CDR1 is SNHLY and CDR2 is FYNNEI in the germline V gene. Between the trimmed V and J ends, which lost 6 bases and 2 bases, there was a span of 10 bases. This CDR3 region has 13 residues. The CDR3 sequence is CASRQDGNYGYTF. The CDR3 DNA sequence: TGTGCCAGCAGGCAAGACGGGAACTATGGCTACACCTTC.